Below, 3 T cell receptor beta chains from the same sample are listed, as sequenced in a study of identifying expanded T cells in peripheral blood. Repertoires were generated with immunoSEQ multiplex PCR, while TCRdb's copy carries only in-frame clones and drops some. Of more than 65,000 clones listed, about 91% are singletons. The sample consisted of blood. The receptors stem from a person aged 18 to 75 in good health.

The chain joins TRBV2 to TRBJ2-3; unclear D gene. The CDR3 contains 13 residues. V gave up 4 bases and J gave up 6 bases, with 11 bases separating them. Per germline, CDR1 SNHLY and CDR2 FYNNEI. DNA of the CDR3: TGTGCCAGCAGTGTTAGGATAGCTGATACGCAGTATTTT. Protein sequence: CASSVRIADTQYF.

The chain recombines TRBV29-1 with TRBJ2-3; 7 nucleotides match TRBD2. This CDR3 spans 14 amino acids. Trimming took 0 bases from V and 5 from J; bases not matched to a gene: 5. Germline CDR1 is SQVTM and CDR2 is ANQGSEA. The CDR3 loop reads CSVEDRVAGDTQYF. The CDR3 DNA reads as TGCAGCGTTGAAGATAGGGTAGCGGGAGATACGCAGTATTTT.

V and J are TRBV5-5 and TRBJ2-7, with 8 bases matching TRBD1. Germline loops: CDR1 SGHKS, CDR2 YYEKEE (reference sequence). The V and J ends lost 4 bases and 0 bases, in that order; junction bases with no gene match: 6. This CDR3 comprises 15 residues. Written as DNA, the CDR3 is TGTGCCAGCAGCGCGTATGGACAGGGCTCCTACGAGCAGTACTTC. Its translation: CASSAYGQGSYEQYF.